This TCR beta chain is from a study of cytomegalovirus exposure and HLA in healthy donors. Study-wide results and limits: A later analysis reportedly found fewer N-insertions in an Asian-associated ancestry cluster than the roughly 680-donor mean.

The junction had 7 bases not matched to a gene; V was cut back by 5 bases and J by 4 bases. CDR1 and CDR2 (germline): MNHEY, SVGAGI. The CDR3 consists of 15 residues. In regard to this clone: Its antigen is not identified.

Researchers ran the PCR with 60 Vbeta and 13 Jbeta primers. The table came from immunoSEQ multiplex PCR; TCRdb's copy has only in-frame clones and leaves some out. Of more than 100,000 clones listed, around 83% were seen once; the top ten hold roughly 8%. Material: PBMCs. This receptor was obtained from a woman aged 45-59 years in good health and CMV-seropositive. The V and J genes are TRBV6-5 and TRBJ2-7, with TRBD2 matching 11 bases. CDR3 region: CASSGLTSGEYEQYF. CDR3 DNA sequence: TGTGCCAGCAGTGGCCTGACTAGCGGGGAATACGAGCAGTACTTC.